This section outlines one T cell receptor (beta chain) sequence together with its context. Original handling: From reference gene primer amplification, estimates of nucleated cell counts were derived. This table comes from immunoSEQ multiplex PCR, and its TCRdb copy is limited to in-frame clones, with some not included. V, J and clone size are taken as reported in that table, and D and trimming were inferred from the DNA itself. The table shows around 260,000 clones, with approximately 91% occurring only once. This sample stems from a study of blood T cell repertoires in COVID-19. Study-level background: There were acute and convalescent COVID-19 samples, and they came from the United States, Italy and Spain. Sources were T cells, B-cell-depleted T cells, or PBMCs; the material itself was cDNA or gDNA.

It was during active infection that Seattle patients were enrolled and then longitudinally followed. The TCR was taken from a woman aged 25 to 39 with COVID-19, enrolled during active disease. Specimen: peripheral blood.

The CDR3 region has the DNA TGTGCCAGCAGCCAAGACCCGGGGACTAGAACCTATGAGCAGTTCTTC. Translating gives CASSQDPGTRTYEQFF. This chain joins TRBV3-1 (or the pseudogene TRBV3-2) and TRBJ2-1, with 8 bases fitting TRBD2. With V trimmed by 0 bases and J by 8 bases, 9 bases remained unmatched. In germline, CDR1 is LGHDT, CDR2 YNNKEL (reference sequence). The CDR3 totals 16 residues.